This T cell receptor beta chain was identified during a study of post-analysis software for immune sequencing data. Study overall: Progressive-relapsing, secondary progressive and relapsing-remitting multiple sclerosis were among the disease courses included.

The study's findings and limits: When patients were compared with controls, about 5 TRBV segments were more frequent, TRBV5-6, TRBV5-1 and TRBV20-1 among them. Normalized Chao1 diversity was significantly lower in multiple sclerosis patients than in controls. Samples sharing a preparation batch grouped tightly together when assessed by F measure.

V shed 6 bases, J shed 6 bases, and the junction held 9 bases outside the gene matches. CDR3 length: 15 residues. This clonotype was recorded a few times. Antigen specificity is unknown. Unique-molecular-identifier-tagged TCR beta cDNA libraries were used. The source material, roughly 0.9 to 10 million T cells, gave rise to about 460,000 cDNA molecules. A single record per CDR3 protein comes from TCRdb applying MiXCR to the PCR reads. The repertoire holds hundreds of thousands of distinct CDR3 sequences, with 53% as singletons. The chain employs TRBV12-3 or TRBV12-4 and TRBJ1-5; 9 bases align to TRBD1. The receptor's source is a girl aged 10 to 17 with multiple sclerosis. What was sequenced was blood. The CDR3 loop reads CASRQGQGESQPQHF. The CDR3 nucleotides are TGTGCCAGCAGACAGGGACAGGGCGAAAGTCAGCCCCAGCATTTT.